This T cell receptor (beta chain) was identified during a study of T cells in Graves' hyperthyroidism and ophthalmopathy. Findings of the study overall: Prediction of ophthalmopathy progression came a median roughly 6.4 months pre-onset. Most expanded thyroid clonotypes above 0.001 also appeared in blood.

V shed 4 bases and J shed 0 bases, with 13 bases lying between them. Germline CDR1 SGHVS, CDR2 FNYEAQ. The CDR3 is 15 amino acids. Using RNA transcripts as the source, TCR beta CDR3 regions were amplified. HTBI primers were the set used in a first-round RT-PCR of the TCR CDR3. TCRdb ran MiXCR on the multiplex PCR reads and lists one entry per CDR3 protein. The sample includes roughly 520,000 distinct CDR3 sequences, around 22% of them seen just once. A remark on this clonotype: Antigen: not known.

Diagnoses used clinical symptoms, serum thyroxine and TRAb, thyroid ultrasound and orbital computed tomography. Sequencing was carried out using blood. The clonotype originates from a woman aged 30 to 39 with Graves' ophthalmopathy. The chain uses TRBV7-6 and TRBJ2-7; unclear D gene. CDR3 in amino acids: CASSSTGRTSYEQYF. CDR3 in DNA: TGTGCCAGCAGCTCCACGGGCCGAACCTCCTACGAGCAGTACTTC.